The sequence of this T cell receptor (beta chain) was determined in a study of post-analysis software for immune sequencing data. Study-wide results and caveats: Five or six TRBV segments appeared more often in patients than in controls, and TRBV5-6, TRBV5-1 and TRBV20-1 were among these.

The library was made from cDNA and included unique molecular identifiers. TCRdb itself ran the PCR reads through MiXCR, one entry per CDR3 protein. The sample includes about 560,000 distinct CDR3 sequences, 44% of them seen just once. Turning to this clonotype: Antigen unknown.

Trimming took 3 bases from V and 14 from J, leaving 15 bases between them. CDR3 size: 12 residues. This TCR was sampled from a girl aged 5-17 years with multiple sclerosis. The V gene is TRBV12-3 or TRBV12-4, the J gene TRBJ2-3, with a possible D match to TRBD2 (6 bases). Specimen: blood. The CDR3 loop reads CASSFGGTFPYF. CDR3 sequence (DNA): TGTGCCAGCAGTTTCGGCGGGACTTTCCCGTATTTT.